This is a list of T cell receptor beta chains from one sample in a study of T-cell reconstitution after alpha-beta-depleted transplantation in children. TCRdb independently ran MiXCR on the PCR reads; one entry per CDR3 protein. The profile shows roughly 240,000 distinct CDR3 sequences, 7.5% to 9.5% of them singletons. Material: PBMCs, mostly from graft donor cells, obtained 180 days after TCRalphabeta/CD19-depleted stem cell transplant. These receptors all stem from a male patient between 10 and 17 years old who had a stem cell transplant for acute lymphoblastic leukemia, so the T cells may come from the graft donor. The CDR3 runs from the conserved cysteine through the conserved F or W. The order of the fields is D gene, V gene, clone size, J gene, CDR3 protein, CDR3 DNA. A D gene is named only where the DNA matches it firmly. Clone size is shown for a subset of rows, as once, few, many or a class of expanded clone.

-	TRBV7-8	many	TRBJ1-4	CASSLQGFVEKLFF	TGTGCCAGCAGCTTACAGGGGTTTGTAGAAAAACTGTTTTTT
-	TRBV7-7	many	TRBJ2-2	CASRSEVGHTGELFF	TGTGCCAGCAGATCAGAGGTGGGGCACACCGGGGAGCTGTTTTTT
TRBD1	TRBV7-2	many	TRBJ1-6	CASSSADRANSPLHF	TGTGCCAGCAGCTCCGCCGACAGGGCCAATTCACCCCTCCACTTT
-	TRBV7-9	many	TRBJ2-1	CASSMGQYNEQFF	TGTGCCAGCAGCATGGGTCAATACAATGAGCAGTTCTTC
-	TRBV12-3/TRBV12-4	many	TRBJ2-5	CASSLGQGGQETQYF	TGTGCCAGCAGTCTCGGACAGGGAGGGCAAGAGACCCAGTACTTC
-	TRBV5-1	many	TRBJ1-1	CASMGYTEAFF	TGCGCCAGCATGGGGTACACCGAAGCTTTCTTT
-	TRBV5-1	many	TRBJ1-2	CASSLVGRSLTVRYTF	TGCGCCAGCAGCTTGGTGGGCAGATCCCTTACTGTTCGCTACACCTTC
-	TRBV24-1	many	TRBJ2-7	CATSAPGRPYEQYF	TGTGCCACCAGTGCCCCGGGACGGCCCTACGAGCAGTACTTC
-	TRBV13	-	TRBJ2-1	CASSLRPDNEQFF	TGTGCCAGCAGCCTCAGACCCGACAATGAGCAGTTCTTC
TRBD1	TRBV20-1	many	TRBJ1-2	CSASPGQGNYGYTF	TGCAGTGCTAGCCCGGGACAGGGGAACTATGGCTACACCTTC
TRBD2	TRBV20-1	many	TRBJ2-2	CSARGGRANGELFF	TGCAGTGCGAGGGGCGGGAGAGCTAACGGGGAGCTGTTTTTT
-	TRBV5-5	many	TRBJ2-7	CASSLGEPYEQYF	TGTGCCAGCAGCTTGGGGGAGCCCTACGAGCAGTACTTC
-	TRBV29-1	many	TRBJ2-7	CSVESGPYYEQYF	TGCAGCGTTGAATCCGGGCCCTACTACGAGCAGTACTTC
TRBD2	TRBV24-1	many	TRBJ2-1	CATSDFGLAGTRLEQFF	TGTGCCACCAGTGATTTCGGACTAGCGGGAACAAGGCTTGAGCAGTTCTTC
TRBD2	TRBV28	-	TRBJ2-5	CASSFSGSSYNEQYF	TGTGCCAGCAGTTTTAGCGGGAGCTCCTACAATGAGCAGTACTTC
TRBD1	TRBV7-8	many	TRBJ1-1	CASSQGAEAFF	TGTGCCAGCAGTCAGGGGGCTGAAGCTTTCTTT
TRBD1	TRBV20-1	many	TRBJ1-1	CSARDPRGQRTEAFF	TGCAGTGCTAGAGACCCCAGGGGGCAGAGGACTGAAGCTTTCTTT
-	TRBV6-2/TRBV6-3	many	TRBJ2-7	CASSYRGFTGAYEQYF	TGTGCCAGCAGTTACAGGGGATTTACGGGGGCCTACGAGCAGTACTTC
-	TRBV29-1	many	TRBJ1-2	CSVGRAAGYTF	TGCAGCGTTGGGAGGGCGGCTGGCTACACCTTC
TRBD2	TRBV7-3	few	TRBJ2-6	CASSLIAGLAAGANVLTF	TGTGCCAGCAGCTTAATAGCCGGACTAGCGGCCGGGGCCAACGTCCTGACTTTC
TRBD2	TRBV20-1	many	TRBJ2-1	CSALTFSGNEQFF	TGCAGTGCGCTAACTTTTAGCGGGAATGAGCAGTTCTTC
-	TRBV28	many	TRBJ2-2	CASSLESRPQAGELFF	TGTGCCAGCAGTTTAGAGAGCAGGCCCCAGGCTGGGGAGCTGTTTTTT
TRBD1	TRBV14	many	TRBJ2-7	CASSVAHRGLTHYEQYF	TGTGCCAGCAGCGTTGCCCACAGGGGGCTCACCCACTACGAGCAGTACTTC
TRBD2	TRBV20-1	many	TRBJ2-3	CSARTSGGWGTDTQYF	TGCAGTGCTAGGACTAGCGGGGGGTGGGGCACAGATACGCAGTATTTT
TRBD1	TRBV2	many	TRBJ1-2	CASSSGQGARGYTF	TGTGCCAGCAGTTCTGGACAGGGGGCGCGCGGCTACACCTTC
TRBD2	TRBV27	few	TRBJ2-7	CASSGEGADEQYF	TGTGCCAGCTCGGGGGAGGGCGCGGACGAGCAGTACTTC
TRBD1	TRBV28	-	TRBJ1-1	CASSPTGQVNTEAFF	TGTGCCAGCAGTCCCACGGGACAGGTGAACACTGAAGCTTTCTTT
TRBD1	TRBV5-1	few	TRBJ2-7	CASSPTGVTYEQYF	TGCGCCAGCAGCCCGACAGGGGTGACCTACGAGCAGTACTTC
TRBD2	TRBV28	many	TRBJ2-7	CASSSSGRTPYEQYF	TGTGCCAGCAGTTCTAGCGGGAGGACTCCCTACGAGCAGTACTTC
-	TRBV20-1	many	TRBJ2-7	CSAPTSLRQYF	TGCAGTGCCCCAACTAGCTTAAGGCAGTACTTC
TRBD2	TRBV28	-	TRBJ2-1	CASTLGRTSGNNEQFF	TGTGCCAGCACTTTAGGGCGGACTAGCGGTAACAATGAGCAGTTCTTC
TRBD1	TRBV3-1	-	TRBJ1-1	CASSQHRQGGTEAFF	TGTGCCAGCAGCCAACACCGACAGGGAGGGACTGAAGCTTTCTTT
-	TRBV20-1	many	TRBJ1-1	CSAREPGTDPEAFF	TGCAGTGCTAGAGAACCGGGGACCGACCCTGAAGCTTTCTTT
-	TRBV7-9	many	TRBJ1-4	CASSLGRLGKLFF	TGTGCCAGCAGCTTAGGCCGGCTGGGGAAACTGTTTTTT
-	TRBV6-5	many	TRBJ1-2	CASSYGPRRGYTF	TGTGCCAGCAGTTACGGGCCTCGCCGAGGCTACACCTTC
-	TRBV5-1	many	TRBJ2-1	CASSLVRASKIYNEQFF	TGCGCCAGCAGCTTGGTTCGGGCTAGCAAGATATACAATGAGCAGTTCTTC
-	TRBV29-1	many	TRBJ1-2	CSVGRVQPNYGYTF	TGCAGCGTTGGAAGGGTACAGCCTAACTATGGCTACACCTTC
TRBD1	TRBV20-1	many	TRBJ2-3	CSARRDRGVDTQYF	TGCAGTGCTAGACGGGACAGGGGGGTAGATACGCAGTATTTT
TRBD1	TRBV4-2	many	TRBJ1-5	CASSQDGDRGRQPQHF	TGTGCCAGCAGCCAAGATGGGGACAGGGGGAGACAGCCCCAGCATTTT
TRBD1	TRBV27	many	TRBJ2-1	CASSLYPGQGYNEQFF	TGTGCCAGCAGTTTATATCCGGGACAGGGGTACAATGAGCAGTTCTTC
TRBD2	TRBV5-1	many	TRBJ2-1	CASSLVVAGNEQFF	TGCGCCAGCAGCTTGGTAGTAGCGGGCAATGAGCAGTTCTTC